This T cell receptor beta chain is drawn from a study of cytomegalovirus exposure and HLA in healthy donors. In regard to this clone: Its antigen is unidentified.

60 Vbeta and 13 Jbeta primers were used in PCR. Repertoires were generated with immunoSEQ multiplex PCR, while TCRdb's copy carries only in-frame clones and drops some. The sample records 150,000 to 200,000 clones, roughly four fifths being singletons. General observations from the study: A list of 150 to 200 TCR beta chains associated with cytomegalovirus was given.

Germline CDR1 reads MGHRA; CDR2 reads YSYEKL. The V and J ends lost 3 bases and 11 bases respectively, with 13 bases between them. The CDR3 spans 12 residues. The chain uses TRBV4-1 and TRBJ1-1; D perhaps matches TRBD1 (6 bases). Sample: PBMCs. This sequence originates from a girl aged 2-9 years in good health and CMV-seropositive. This chain's CDR3 is CASSHAGTQAFF. In DNA, the CDR3 is TGCGCCAGCAGCCATGCCGGGACACAGGCTTTCTTT.